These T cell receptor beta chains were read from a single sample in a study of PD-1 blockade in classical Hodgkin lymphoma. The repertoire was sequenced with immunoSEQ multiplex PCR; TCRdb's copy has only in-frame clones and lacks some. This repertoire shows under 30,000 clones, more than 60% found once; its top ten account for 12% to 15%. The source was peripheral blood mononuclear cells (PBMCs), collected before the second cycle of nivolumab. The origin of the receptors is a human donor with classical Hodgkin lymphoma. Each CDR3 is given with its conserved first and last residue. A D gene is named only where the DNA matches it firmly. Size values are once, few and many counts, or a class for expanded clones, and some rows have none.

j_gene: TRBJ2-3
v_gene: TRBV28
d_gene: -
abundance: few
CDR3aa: CASMSASRTDTQYF
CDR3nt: TGTGCCAGCATGTCTGCCAGCCGCACAGATACGCAGTATTTT

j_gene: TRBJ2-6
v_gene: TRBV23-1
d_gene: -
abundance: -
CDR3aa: CASSVWRVSGANVLTF
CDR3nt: TGCGCCAGCAGTGTATGGAGGGTCTCTGGGGCCAACGTCCTGACTTTC

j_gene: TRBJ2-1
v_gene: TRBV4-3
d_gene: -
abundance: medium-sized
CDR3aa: CASSQEIGLDNEQFF
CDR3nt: TGCGCCAGCAGCCAAGAAATAGGGTTGGACAATGAGCAGTTCTTC

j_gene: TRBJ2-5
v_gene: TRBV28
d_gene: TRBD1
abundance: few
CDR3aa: CASSLLPGQGIETQYF
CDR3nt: TGTGCCAGCAGTTTACTTCCGGGACAGGGAATAGAGACCCAGTACTTC

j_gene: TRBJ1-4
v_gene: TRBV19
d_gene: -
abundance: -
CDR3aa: CASSQSSATNEKLFF
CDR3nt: TGTGCCAGTAGTCAAAGCAGTGCAACTAATGAAAAACTGTTTTTT

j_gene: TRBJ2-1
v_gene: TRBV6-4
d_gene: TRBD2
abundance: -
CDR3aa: CASSDFPMRGGNNEQFF
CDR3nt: TGTGCCAGCAGTGACTTCCCTATGCGGGGGGGCAACAATGAGCAGTTCTTC

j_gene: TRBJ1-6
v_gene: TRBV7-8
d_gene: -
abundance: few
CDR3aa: CASSSSLALHF
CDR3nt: TGTGCCAGCAGCTCAAGCCTTGCCCTCCACTTT

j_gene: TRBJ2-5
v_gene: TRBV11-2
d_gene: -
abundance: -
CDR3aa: CASSLAPALEETQYF
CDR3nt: TGTGCCAGCAGCTTAGCCCCCGCTCTCGAAGAGACCCAGTACTTC

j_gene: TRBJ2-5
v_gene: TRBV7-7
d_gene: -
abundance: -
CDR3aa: CASSLSSDEGTQYF
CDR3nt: TGTGCTAGCAGCTTATCCTCAGACGAGGGGACCCAGTACTTC

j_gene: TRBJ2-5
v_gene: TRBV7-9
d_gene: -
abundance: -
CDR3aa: CASSLMSAAQETQYF
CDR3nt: TGTGCCAGCAGCTTAATGTCGGCAGCCCAAGAGACCCAGTACTTC

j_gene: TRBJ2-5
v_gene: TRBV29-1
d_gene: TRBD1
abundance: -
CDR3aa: CSVRGTGVRQETQYF
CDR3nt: TGCAGCGTACGCGGGACAGGGGTTCGGCAGGAGACCCAGTACTTC

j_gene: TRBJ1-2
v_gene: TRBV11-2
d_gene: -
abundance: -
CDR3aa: CASRFTGNYGYTF
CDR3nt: TGTGCCAGCAGGTTCACAGGGAACTATGGCTACACCTTC

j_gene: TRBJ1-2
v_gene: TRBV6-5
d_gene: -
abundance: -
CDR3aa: CASSYPYSNYGYTF
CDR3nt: TGTGCCAGCAGTTACCCCTATTCTAACTATGGCTACACCTTC

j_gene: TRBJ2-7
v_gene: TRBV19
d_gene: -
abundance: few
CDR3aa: CASSYGQGFEQYF
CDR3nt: TGTGCCAGTAGTTACGGGCAGGGATTCGAGCAGTACTTC

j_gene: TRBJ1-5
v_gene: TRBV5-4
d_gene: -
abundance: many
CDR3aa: CASSLTGMDNQPQHF
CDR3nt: TGTGCCAGCAGCTTGACAGGGATGGACAATCAGCCCCAGCATTTT

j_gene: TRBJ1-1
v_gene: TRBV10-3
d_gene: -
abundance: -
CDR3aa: CAISETTRFRQDSNTEAFF
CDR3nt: TGTGCCATCAGTGAGACTACCCGATTCCGACAGGACTCTAACACTGAAGCTTTCTTT

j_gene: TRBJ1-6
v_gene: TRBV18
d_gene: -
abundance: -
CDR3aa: CASSPILVAAGSNSPLHF
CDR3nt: TGTGCCAGCTCACCAATATTGGTGGCGGCAGGTAGCAATTCACCCCTCCACTTT

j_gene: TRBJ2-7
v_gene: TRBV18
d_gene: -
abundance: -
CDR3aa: CASSPLTQGILGEQYF
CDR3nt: TGTGCCAGCTCACCGCTAACCCAGGGGATTTTAGGCGAGCAGTACTTC

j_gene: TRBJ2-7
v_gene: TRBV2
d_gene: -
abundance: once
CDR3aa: CASSAAVYEQYF
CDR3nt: TGTGCCAGCAGCGCAGCCGTCTACGAGCAGTACTTC

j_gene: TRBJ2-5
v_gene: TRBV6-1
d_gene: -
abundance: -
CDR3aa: CASRQTGPQETQYF
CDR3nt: TGTGCCAGCCGACAGACAGGACCCCAAGAGACCCAGTACTTC

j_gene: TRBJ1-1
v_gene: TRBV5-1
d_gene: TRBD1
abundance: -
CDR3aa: CASSLDAGGTEAFF
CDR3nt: TGCGCCAGCAGCTTGGATGCAGGGGGCACTGAAGCTTTCTTT

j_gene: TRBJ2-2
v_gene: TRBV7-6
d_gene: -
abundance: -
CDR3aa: CASSQDRRLGELFF
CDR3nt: TGTGCCAGCAGCCAGGACAGACGACTGGGGGAGCTGTTTTTT

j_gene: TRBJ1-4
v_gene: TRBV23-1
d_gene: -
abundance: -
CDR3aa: CASSLERRGKKLFF
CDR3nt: TGCGCCAGCAGTCTCGAAAGGAGGGGCAAAAAACTGTTTTTT

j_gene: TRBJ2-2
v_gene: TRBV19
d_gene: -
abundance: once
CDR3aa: CASSMQTTAGELFF
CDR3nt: TGTGCCAGTAGTATGCAAACCACCGCCGGGGAGCTGTTTTTT

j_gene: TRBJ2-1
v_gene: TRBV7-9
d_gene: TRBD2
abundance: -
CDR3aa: CASSSPSGGGRYNEQFF
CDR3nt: TGTGCCAGCAGCTCCCCTAGCGGGGGGGGCAGGTACAATGAGCAGTTCTTC

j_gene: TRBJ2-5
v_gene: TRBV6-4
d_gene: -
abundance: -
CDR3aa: CASSDGRTQYF
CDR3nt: TGTGCCAGCAGTGACGGCAGGACCCAGTACTTC

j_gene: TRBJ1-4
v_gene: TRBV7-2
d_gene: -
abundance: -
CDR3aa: CASSLNVGRNEKLFF
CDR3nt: TGTGCCAGCAGCTTAAATGTAGGGAGAAATGAAAAACTGTTTTTT